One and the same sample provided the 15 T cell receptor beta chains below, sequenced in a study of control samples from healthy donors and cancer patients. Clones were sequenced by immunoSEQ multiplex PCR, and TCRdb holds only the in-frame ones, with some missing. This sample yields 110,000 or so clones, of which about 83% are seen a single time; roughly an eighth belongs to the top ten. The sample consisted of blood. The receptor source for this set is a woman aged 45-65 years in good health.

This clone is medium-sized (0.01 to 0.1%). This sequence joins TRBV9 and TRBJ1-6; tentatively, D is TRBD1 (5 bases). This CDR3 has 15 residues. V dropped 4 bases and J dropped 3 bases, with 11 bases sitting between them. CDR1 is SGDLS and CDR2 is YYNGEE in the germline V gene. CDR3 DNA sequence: TGTGCCAGCAGCCCCCGGGGGAACTATAATTCACCCCTCCACTTT. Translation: CASSPRGNYNSPLHF.

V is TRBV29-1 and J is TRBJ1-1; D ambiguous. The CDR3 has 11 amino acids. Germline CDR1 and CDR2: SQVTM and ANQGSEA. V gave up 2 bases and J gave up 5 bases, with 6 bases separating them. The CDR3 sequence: CSVEWPTEAFF. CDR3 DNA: TGCAGCGTTGAATGGCCGACTGAAGCTTTCTTT.

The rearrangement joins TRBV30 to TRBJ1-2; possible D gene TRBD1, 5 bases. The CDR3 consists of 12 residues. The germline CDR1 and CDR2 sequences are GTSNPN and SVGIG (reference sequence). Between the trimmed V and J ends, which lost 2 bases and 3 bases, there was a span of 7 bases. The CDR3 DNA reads TGTGCCTGGAGTACAGGCCACTATGGCTACACCTTC. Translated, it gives CAWSTGHYGYTF.

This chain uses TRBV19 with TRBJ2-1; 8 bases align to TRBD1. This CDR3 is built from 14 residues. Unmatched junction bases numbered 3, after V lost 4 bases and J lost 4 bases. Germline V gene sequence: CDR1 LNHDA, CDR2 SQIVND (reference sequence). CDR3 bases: TGTGCCAGTAGTACGGGACAGGTATACAATGAGCAGTTCTTC. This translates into CASSTGQVYNEQFF.

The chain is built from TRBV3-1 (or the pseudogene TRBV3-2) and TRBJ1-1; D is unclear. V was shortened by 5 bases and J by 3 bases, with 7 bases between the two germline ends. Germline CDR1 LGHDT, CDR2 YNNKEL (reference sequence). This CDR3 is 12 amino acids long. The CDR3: CASSWSDTEAFF. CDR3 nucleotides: TGTGCCAGCAGCTGGAGCGACACTGAAGCTTTCTTT.

The CDR3 protein is CASSVGQGAYNEQFF. DNA for the CDR3: TGTGCCAGTAGTGTGGGACAGGGAGCCTACAATGAGCAGTTCTTC. The V call is TRBV19, the J call TRBJ2-1; 9 nucleotides match TRBD1. Losses at the gene ends were 5 bases for V and 2 bases for J; bases not matched to a gene: 4. Germline assignment: CDR1 LNHDA and CDR2 SQIVND (reference sequence). The CDR3 length is 15 residues.

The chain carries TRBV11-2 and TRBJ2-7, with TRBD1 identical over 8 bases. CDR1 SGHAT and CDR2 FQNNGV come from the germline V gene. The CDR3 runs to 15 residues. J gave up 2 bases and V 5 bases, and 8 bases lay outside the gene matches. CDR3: CASSQRRQGTYEQYF. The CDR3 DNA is TGTGCCAGCAGCCAAAGGAGACAGGGGACCTACGAGCAGTACTTC.

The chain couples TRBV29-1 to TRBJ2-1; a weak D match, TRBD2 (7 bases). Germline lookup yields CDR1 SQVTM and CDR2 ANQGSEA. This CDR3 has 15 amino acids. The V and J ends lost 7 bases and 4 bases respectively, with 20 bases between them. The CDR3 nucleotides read TGCAGCGCCGAGGGGGGCGGGAGAGGGTACAATGAGCAGTTCTTC. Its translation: CSAEGGGRGYNEQFF.

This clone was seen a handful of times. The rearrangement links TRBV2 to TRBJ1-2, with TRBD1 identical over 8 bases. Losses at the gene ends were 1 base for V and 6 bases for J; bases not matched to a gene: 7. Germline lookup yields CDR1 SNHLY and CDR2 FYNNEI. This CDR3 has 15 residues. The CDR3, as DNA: TGTGCCAGCAGTGAAGTTATAGGACAGGGACATGGCTACACCTTC. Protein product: CASSEVIGQGHGYTF.

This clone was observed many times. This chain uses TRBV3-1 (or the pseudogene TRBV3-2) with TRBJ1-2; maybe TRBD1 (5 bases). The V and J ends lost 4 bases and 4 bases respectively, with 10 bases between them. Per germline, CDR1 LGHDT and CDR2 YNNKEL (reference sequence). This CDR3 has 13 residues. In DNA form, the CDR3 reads TGTGCCAGCAGCCTAGACAGCCTCTATGGCTACACCTTC. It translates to CASSLDSLYGYTF.

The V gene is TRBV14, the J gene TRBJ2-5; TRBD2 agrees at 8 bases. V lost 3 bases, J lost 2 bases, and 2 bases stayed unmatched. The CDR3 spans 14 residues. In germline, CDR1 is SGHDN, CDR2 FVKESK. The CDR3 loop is CASSQGTSQETQYF. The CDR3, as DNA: TGTGCCAGCAGCCAGGGGACTAGTCAAGAGACCCAGTACTTC.

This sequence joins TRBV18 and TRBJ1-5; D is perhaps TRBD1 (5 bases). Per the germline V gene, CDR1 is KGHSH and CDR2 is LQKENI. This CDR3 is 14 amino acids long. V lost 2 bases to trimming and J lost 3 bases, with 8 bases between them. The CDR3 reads CASSPGGPNQPQHF. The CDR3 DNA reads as TGTGCCAGCTCACCAGGGGGTCCCAATCAGCCCCAGCATTTT.

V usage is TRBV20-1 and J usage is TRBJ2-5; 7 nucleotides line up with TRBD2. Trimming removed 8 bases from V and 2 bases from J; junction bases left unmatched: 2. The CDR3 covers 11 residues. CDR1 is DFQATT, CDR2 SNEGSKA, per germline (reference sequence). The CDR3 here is CSSGKQETQYF. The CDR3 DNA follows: TGCAGTAGCGGGAAACAAGAGACCCAGTACTTC.

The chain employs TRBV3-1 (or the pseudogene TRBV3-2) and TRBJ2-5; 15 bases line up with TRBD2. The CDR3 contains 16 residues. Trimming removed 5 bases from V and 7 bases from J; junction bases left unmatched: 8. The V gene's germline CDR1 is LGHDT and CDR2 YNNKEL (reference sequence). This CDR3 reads CASSRGLAGGGGTQYF. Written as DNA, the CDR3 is TGTGCCAGCAGCAGGGGACTAGCGGGGGGCGGCGGGACCCAGTACTTC.

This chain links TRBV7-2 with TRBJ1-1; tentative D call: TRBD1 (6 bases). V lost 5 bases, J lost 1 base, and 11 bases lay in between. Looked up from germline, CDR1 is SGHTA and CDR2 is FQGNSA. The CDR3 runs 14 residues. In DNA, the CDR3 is TGTGCCAGCAGCAACAAACAGGGGAACACTGAAGCTTTCTTT. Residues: CASSNKQGNTEAFF.